Sequencing of this T cell receptor beta chain was carried out in a study of blood T cell repertoires in COVID-19. Study information: Sites across the United States, Italy and Spain contributed samples from acute and convalescent COVID-19. PBMCs, B-cell-depleted T cells, or T cells provided the cDNA or gDNA that made up the material.

In the original processing: Estimates of nucleated cell counts were drawn from the amplification of reference gene primers. Clones were read by immunoSEQ multiplex PCR, and TCRdb kept only the in-frame ones, dropping some. That table is the source of V, J and clone size, and D and trimming were worked out from the DNA. The data contain more than 250,000 clones, 85% to 90% of them singletons. Trimming removed 2 bases from V and 5 bases from J, with 9 bases in between. There are 13 residues in the CDR3. Germline V CDR1 and CDR2: MNHNS, SASEGT. Sequenced: peripheral blood. This sequence joins TRBV6-1 and TRBJ1-1; D remains unclear. This receptor was obtained from a man aged 18 to 30 with active or convalescent COVID-19. CDR3 region: CASSETGRTEAFF. The CDR3 DNA reads as TGTGCCAGCAGTGAAACCGGTCGGACTGAAGCTTTCTTT.